The clone carrying this T cell receptor beta chain has ten or more counts. This entry is derived from a study of T-cell memory formation after mild COVID-19. From the 5' RACE reads, TCRdb called clonotypes with MiXCR, one entry per CDR3 protein. Among approximately 250,000 distinct CDR3 sequences listed, 16% were seen once. V lost 0 bases and J 2 bases, leaving 9 bases between the germline ends. This CDR3 has 15 residues. The V gene's germline CDR1 is LGHNA and CDR2 YSLEER. The receptor comes from a man aged 18 to 30 who had mild COVID-19 (a few samples of this study predate the infection). Cell type and time point are not known. J is TRBJ2-3 and V is TRBV4-3; the D is unclear. Sequences were obtained from PBMCs or a T cell subset sorted from them (not recorded which). The CDR3 DNA reads as TGCGCCAGCAGCCAAGATGAACTAATCACAGATACGCAGTATTTT. This encodes CASSQDELITDTQYF.